The 5 T cell receptor beta chains in this list originate from one sample, sequenced in a study of blood T cell repertoires in COVID-19. This table comes from immunoSEQ multiplex PCR, and its TCRdb copy is limited to in-frame clones, with some not included. Of about 15,000 clones in the sample, around 77% are singletons; the top ten hold around 15%. Sequencing was carried out using peripheral blood. These receptor sequences come from a human donor in a cohort sampled during active COVID-19.

The table lists this clone with a count of one. The chain joins TRBV9 to TRBJ2-1; D may be TRBD1 (6 bases). This CDR3 has 15 amino acids. Germline CDR1 reads SGDLS; CDR2 reads YYNGEE. The germline V and J ends were trimmed by 3 bases and 4 bases, with 14 bases remaining between them. The DNA for the CDR3 is TGTGCCAGCAGCGCGGGACACCGGAGATACAATGAGCAGTTCTTC. Protein sequence: CASSAGHRRYNEQFF. Based on the CDR3 plus reference TRBV9 and TRBJ2-1, the full variable domain is DSGVTQTPKHLITATGQRVTLRCSPRSGDLSVYWYQQSLDQGLQFLIQYYNGEERAKGNILERFSAQQFPDLHSELNLSSLELGDSALYFCASSAGHRRYNEQFFGPGTRLTVL.

The chain couples TRBV28 to TRBJ2-7; TRBD2 is a possible D gene (5 bases). CDR1 and CDR2 (germline): MDHEN, SYDVKM. With 6 bases removed from V and 7 bases from J, the gap between germline ends came to 10 bases. The CDR3 has 11 residues. DNA of the CDR3: TGTGCCAGCAGAGATAGCGCAGAGCAGTACTTC. Protein: CASRDSAEQYF.

The CDR3 is CASSSNNEQYF. The CDR3 nucleotides read TGTGCCAGCAGCTCTAATAACGAGCAGTACTTC. The chain recombines TRBV7-9 with TRBJ2-7; D gene uncertain. Trimming pared 4 bases from V and 5 bases from J, leaving 6 bases between. The CDR3 consists of 11 residues. Germline loops: CDR1 SEHNR, CDR2 FQNEAQ (reference sequence).

This chain links TRBV5-3 with TRBJ1-6; D unclear. TRBV5-3 is given ORF status, its function remaining uncertain. Trimming cost V 4 bases and J 5 bases, with 13 bases left between them. CDR3 length equals 15 residues. The CDR3 loop reads CARSVPRVHNSPLHF. The CDR3, as DNA: TGTGCCAGAAGCGTGCCCCGGGTTCATAATTCACCCCTCCACTTT.

The genes are TRBV11-3 and TRBJ1-2; D is unclear. This CDR3 contains 13 residues. Germline values: CDR1 SGHNT, CDR2 YENEEA. V lost 4 bases and J lost 1, with 7 bases in between. Here the CDR3 DNA reads TGTGCCAGCAGCTCGGGAATTAACTATGGCTACACCTTC. Translation: CASSSGINYGYTF.